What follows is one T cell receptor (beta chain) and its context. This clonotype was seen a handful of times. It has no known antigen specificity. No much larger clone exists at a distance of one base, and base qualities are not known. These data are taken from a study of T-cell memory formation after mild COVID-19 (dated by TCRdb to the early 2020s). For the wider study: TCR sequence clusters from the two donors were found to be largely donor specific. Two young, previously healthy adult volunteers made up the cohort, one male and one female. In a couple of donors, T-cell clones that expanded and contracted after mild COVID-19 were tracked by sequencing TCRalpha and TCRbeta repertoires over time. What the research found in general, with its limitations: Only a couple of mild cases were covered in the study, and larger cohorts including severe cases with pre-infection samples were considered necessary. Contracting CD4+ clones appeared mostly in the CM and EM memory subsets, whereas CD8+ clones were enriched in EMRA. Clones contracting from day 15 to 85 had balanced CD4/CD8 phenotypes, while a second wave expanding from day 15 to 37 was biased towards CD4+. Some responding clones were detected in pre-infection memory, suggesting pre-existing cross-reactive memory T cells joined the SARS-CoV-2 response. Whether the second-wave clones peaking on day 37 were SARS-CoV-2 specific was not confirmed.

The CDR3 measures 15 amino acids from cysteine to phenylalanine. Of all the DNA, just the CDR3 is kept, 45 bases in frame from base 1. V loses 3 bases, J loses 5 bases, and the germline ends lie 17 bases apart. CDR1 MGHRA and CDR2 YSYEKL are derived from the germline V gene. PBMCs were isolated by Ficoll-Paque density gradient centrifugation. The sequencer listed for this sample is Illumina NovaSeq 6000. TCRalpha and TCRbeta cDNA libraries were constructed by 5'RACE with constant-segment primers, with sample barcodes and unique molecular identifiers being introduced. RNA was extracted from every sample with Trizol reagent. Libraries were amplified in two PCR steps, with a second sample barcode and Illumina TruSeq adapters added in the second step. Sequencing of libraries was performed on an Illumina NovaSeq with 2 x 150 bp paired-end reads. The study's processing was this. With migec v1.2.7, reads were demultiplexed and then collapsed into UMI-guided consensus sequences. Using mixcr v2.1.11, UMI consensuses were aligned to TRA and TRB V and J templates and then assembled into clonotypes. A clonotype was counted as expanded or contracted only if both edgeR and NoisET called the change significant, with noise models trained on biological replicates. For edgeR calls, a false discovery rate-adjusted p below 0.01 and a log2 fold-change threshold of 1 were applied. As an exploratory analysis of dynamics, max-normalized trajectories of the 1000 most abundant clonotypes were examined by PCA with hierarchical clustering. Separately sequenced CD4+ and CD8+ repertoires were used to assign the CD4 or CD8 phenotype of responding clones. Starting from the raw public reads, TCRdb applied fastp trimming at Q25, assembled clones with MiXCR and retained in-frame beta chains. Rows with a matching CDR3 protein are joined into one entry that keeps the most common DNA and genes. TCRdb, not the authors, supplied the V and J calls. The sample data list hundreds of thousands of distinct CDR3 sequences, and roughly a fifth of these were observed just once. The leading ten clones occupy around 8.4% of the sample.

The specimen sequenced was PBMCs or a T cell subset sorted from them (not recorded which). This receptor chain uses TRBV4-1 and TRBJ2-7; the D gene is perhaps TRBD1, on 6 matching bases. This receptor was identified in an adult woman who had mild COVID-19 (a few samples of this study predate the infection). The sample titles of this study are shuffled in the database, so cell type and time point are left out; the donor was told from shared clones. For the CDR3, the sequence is CASSHIGRGRDEQYF. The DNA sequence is TGCGCCAGCAGCCACATTGGCAGGGGTCGGGACGAGCAGTACTTC.